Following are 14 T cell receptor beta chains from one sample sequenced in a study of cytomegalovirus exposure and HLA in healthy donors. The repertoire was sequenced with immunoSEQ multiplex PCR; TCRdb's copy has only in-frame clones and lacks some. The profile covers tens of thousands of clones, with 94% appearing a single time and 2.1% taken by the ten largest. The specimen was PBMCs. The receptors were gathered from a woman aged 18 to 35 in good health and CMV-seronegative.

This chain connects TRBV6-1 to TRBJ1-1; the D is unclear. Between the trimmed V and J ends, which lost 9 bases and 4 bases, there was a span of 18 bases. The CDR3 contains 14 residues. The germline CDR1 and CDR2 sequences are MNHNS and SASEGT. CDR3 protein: CASFRGMASTEAFF. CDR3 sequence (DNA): TGTGCCAGTTTTCGGGGAATGGCGAGCACTGAAGCTTTCTTT.

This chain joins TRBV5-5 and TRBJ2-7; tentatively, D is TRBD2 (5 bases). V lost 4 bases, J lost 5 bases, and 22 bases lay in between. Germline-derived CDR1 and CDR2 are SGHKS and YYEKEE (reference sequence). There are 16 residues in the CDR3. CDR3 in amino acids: CASSPASPGPRDEQYF. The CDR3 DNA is TGTGCCAGCAGCCCAGCCTCCCCGGGCCCGAGGGACGAGCAGTACTTC.

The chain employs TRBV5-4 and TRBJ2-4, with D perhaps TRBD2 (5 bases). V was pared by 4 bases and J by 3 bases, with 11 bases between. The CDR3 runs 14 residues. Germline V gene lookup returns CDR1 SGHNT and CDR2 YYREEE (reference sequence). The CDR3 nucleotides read TGTGCCAGCAGCCCGCCGGGGAGCAAAAACATTCAGTACTTC. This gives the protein CASSPPGSKNIQYF.

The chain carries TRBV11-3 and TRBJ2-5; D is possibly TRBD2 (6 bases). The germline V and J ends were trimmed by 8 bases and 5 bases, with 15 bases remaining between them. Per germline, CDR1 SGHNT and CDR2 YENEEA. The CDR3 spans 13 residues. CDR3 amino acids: CASSPRGRETQYF. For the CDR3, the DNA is TGTGCCAGCTCCCCTCGAGGGAGGGAGACCCAGTACTTC.

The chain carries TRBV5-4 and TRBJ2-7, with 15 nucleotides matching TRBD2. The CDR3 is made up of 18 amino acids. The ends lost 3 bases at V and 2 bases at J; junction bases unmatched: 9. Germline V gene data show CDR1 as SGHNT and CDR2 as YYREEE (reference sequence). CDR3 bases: TGTGCCAGCAGCTCCAGGGGACTAGCGGGGGGAACTCCCTACGAGCAGTACTTC. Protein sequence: CASSSRGLAGGTPYEQYF.

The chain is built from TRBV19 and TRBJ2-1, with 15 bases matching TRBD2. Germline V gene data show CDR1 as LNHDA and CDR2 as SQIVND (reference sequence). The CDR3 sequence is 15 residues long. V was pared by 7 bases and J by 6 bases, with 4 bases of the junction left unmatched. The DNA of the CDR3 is TGTGCCAGTACCGGACTAGCGGGAGGGGGCAATGAGCAGTTCTTC. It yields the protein CASTGLAGGGNEQFF.

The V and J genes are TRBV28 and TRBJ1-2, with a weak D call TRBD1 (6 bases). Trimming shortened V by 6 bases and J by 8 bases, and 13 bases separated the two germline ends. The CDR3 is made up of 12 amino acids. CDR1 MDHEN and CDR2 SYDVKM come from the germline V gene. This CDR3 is CASSQVDRGYTF. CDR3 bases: TGTGCCAGCAGCCAAGTTGACAGGGGCTACACCTTC.

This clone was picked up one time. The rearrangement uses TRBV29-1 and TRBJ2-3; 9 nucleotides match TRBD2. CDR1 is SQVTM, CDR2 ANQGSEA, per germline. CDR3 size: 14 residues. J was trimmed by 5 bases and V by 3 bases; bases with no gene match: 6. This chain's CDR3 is CSVDGQRGEDTQYF. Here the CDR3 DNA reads TGCAGCGTTGATGGCCAGCGGGGGGAAGATACGCAGTATTTT.

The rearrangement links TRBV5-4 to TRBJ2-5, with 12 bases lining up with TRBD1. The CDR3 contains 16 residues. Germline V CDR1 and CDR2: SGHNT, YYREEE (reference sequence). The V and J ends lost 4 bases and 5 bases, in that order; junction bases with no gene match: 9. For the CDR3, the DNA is TGTGCCAGCAGCGGAACCGGGACAGGGGGCCTCGAGACCCAGTACTTC. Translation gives CASSGTGTGGLETQYF.

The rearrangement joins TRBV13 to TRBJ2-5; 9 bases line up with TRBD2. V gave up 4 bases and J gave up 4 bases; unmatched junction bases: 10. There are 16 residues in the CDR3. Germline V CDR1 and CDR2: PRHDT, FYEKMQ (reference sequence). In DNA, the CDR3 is TGTGCCAGCAGCTCCACTGGCGGGGGGGCCAGAGAGACCCAGTACTTC. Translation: CASSSTGGGARETQYF.

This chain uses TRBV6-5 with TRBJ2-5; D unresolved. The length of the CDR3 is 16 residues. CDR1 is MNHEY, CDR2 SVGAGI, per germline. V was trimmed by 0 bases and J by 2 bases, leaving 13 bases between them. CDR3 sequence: CASSYSRQVIQETQYF. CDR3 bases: TGTGCCAGCAGTTACTCGCGTCAGGTTATTCAAGAGACCCAGTACTTC.

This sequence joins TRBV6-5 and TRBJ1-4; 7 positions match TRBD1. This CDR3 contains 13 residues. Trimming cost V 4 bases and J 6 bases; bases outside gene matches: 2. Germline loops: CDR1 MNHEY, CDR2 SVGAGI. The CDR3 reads CASSSGQDEKLFF. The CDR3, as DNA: TGTGCCAGCAGTTCTGGACAGGATGAAAAACTGTTTTTT.

CDR3 sequence: CASISTGSSHGYTF. The CDR3 DNA reads as TGTGCCAGCATTTCGACAGGGAGCTCCCATGGCTACACCTTC. This chain joins TRBV28 and TRBJ1-2, with 7 bases identical to TRBD1. Germline V gene lookup returns CDR1 MDHEN and CDR2 SYDVKM. This CDR3 comprises 14 residues. V dropped 7 bases and J dropped 6; count of bases not matched to a gene: 11.

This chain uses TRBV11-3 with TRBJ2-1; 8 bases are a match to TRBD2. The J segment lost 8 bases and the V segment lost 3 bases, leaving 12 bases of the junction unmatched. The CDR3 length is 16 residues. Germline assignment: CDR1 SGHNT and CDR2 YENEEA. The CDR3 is CASSLGPTSGSYEQFF. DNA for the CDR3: TGTGCCAGCAGCTTGGGGCCCACAAGCGGGAGCTATGAGCAGTTCTTC.